This TCR beta chain derives from a study of tumor-infiltrating lymphocytes in primary liver carcinoma. Study details: Those enrolled were patients of both sexes, who were aged 30 to 69 years.

RNA and DNA were co-extracted from approximately 20-30 mg of unsorted bulk tissue. A primer in the constant region served to generate TCR beta cDNA from 500 to 600 ng of total RNA. Generation of the TCR beta libraries relied on three nested multiplex PCR rounds using slightly modified ARM-PCR. Each of the first two PCR rounds ran roughly 9 cycles with TRBV1-TRBV30 forward and C-beta reverse primers. Via MiXCR, TCRdb re-called the multiplex PCR reads, giving one row per CDR3 protein. The sample yields roughly 49,000 distinct CDR3 sequences, roughly 80% seen once. Broader study findings: There were only about 7.5-25% of top clones found in all five tumor regions. The study found tumor-adjacent and tumor-blood pairs overlapped less than tumor region pairs.

This CDR3 region has 17 residues. With V trimmed by 0 bases and J by 5 bases, 8 bases remained unmatched. Germline lookup yields CDR1 MGHRA and CDR2 YSYEKL. About this clonotype: The antigen remains undetermined.

Sequenced: liver tumor tissue from sampling region 5. The sample's subset: tumor region T5, tumor centre. This chain joins TRBV4-1 and TRBJ2-7; TRBD2 matches 12 bases. This receptor was identified in a man aged 35-49 years with primary liver carcinoma and hepatitis B virus infection. The DNA for the CDR3 is TGCGCCAGCAGCCAAGAAAAGACTAGCGGGAGTATCCACGAGCAGTACTTC. It codes for CASSQEKTSGSIHEQYF.